The text below deals with one T cell receptor (beta chain). This clone was seen just once. Its antigen specificity is not known. No per-base quality is available; no much larger clone lies one base away. The immunoSEQ Assay, a bias-controlled multiplex PCR, was used to amplify TCRbeta CDR3 regions from genomic DNA. Per the source publication's procedure: The number of nucleated cells in each sample was estimated by amplification of reference gene primers within the assay. Sequence reads were collapsed and filtered to measure the absolute abundance of every unique TCRbeta CDR3 rearrangement. Productive Simpson clonality was computed per sample as the square root of Simpson's diversity index over productive rearrangements. What TCRdb holds here is the immuneACCESS table cut down to in-frame rearrangements. Part of the clones is not present; checked against another copy, under half of the missing clones reflect an unresolved V gene, and the others are unexplained. V, J and clone size were drawn from that table, and D and trimming were deduced from the DNA. This sample is represented by approximately 220,000 clones; about 87% of them were singletons. The ten largest clonotypes hold just over 2.5% of the sample.

The germline V end is reduced by 4 bases and the J end by 1 base; junction bases left unmatched: 12. Counted from cysteine to phenylalanine, this CDR3 has 17 amino acids. The DNA shown is the 51-base CDR3, in frame from base 1. Sequences SGHDN (CDR1) and FVKESK (CDR2) are obtained from the germline V gene. The data were taken from a study of blood T cell repertoires in COVID-19 (dated by TCRdb to the early 2020s). Regarding the study in general: The collaborator samples originated in the United States, Italy and Spain and spanned the acute and convalescent phases of COVID-19. The prospective study material was composed of cDNA or gDNA derived from T cells, B-cell-depleted T cells, or PBMCs. Deeply sampled blood TCRbeta repertoires from subjects exposed to, actively infected with, or recovered from COVID-19 were included in the dataset. The repertoires were released in a freely available public database intended as a resource for research on the immune response to SARS-CoV-2. Samples were obtained from the ongoing ImmuneRACE study (first 160 participants) and from over a thousand subjects provided by 6 global collaborators. The sample metadata nearly always contained a de-identified subject ID, COVID-19 status, age in years and sex. Where HLA class I and class II types were available, the types were taken from metadata supplied by the sample provider, not from assay-based typing.

Enrolling through a virtual design, the prospective study's participants ranged in age from roughly 18 to 90 years and lived across roughly 24 United States geographic areas. In the prospective study, participants were assigned to cohorts based on the clinical history participants reported in a screening survey and a study questionnaire. Recovered participants in ImmuneRACE Cohort 3 were defined as having two consecutive negative NP/OP PCR tests, clearance from a healthcare professional, or resolution of symptoms. In the prospective study, mobile phlebotomists collected whole blood, serum and a nasopharyngeal or oropharyngeal swab from each participant. Over a 2-month period, participants in the prospective study had the option of providing additional blood draws and questionnaires. Prospective study blood samples were shipped either frozen or at room temperature before DNA extraction. General study outcomes and caveats: How much clinical and demographic metadata was included differed by source and by participant, and the metadata was provided uncurated.

Sequencing was performed on PBMCs or T cells enriched from blood (not recorded which). The receptor comes from a woman between 25 and 40 years old who had recovered from COVID-19. This sequence uses TRBV14 and TRBJ1-2; 7 central nucleotides agree with TRBD1. The encoded CDR3 is CASSPQGTALFNYGYTF. The nucleotide sequence reads as follows: TGTGCCAGCAGCCCCCAAGGGACAGCACTTTTTAACTATGGCTACACCTTC.